The sequence of this TCR beta chain was determined in a study of technical replicates of blood from several donors. Using immunoSEQ multiplex PCR, the repertoire was profiled, and TCRdb retains in-frame clones only, with some absent. The sample carries fewer than 85,000 clones, around 96% recorded once. A single count supports this clone. V was trimmed by 5 bases and J by 1 base, leaving 8 bases between them. Per the germline V gene, CDR1 is LNHDA and CDR2 is SQIVND (reference sequence). The CDR3 sequence is 13 residues long. The sequenced sample was T cells isolated from PBMCs. The chain recombines TRBV19 with TRBJ1-2, with D possibly matching TRBD1 (5 bases). The sequence was collected from a human donor in good health. CDR3 nucleotide sequence: TGTGCCAGTAGTCTCGACAGTAACTATGGCTACACCTTC. Translated: CASSLDSNYGYTF.